Shown below are 13 T cell receptor beta chains from a single sample sequenced in a study of cytomegalovirus exposure and HLA in healthy donors (dated by TCRdb to the late 2010s). The method was the immunoSEQ multiplex PCR assay. For the multiplex PCR, a mixture combining 60 forward primers for TCR Vbeta segments and 13 reverse primers for TCR Jbeta segments was used. Here the immuneACCESS table is served through TCRdb, limited to in-frame sequences with V and J called. Missing clones are a known gap in these copies; in checked studies unresolved V genes cover under half, and the rest lacks a known reason. The sample profile shows 55,000 to 65,000 clones; around 89% of them were found once. The ten largest clones represent around 1.5% of the sample. Sequencing was carried out using PBMCs. Receptor source: a man aged 25 to 45 in good health and CMV-seropositive.

The CDR3: CASSTGRGYQETQYF. For the CDR3, the DNA is TGCGCCAGCAGCACGGGACGGGGGTACCAAGAGACCCAGTACTTC. The V call is TRBV5-1, the J call TRBJ2-5; possible D gene TRBD2, 6 bases. The CDR3 runs to 15 residues. V was shortened by 4 bases and J by 0 bases, with 13 bases between the two germline ends. The germline V gene has CDR1 SGHRS and CDR2 YFSETQ.

V and J are TRBV9 and TRBJ2-6, with D uncertain. The CDR3 is 14 residues long. Germline V lookup: CDR1 SGDLS, CDR2 YYNGEE. The germline V and J ends were trimmed by 3 bases and 0 bases, with 4 bases remaining between them. The DNA for the CDR3 is TGTGCCAGCAGCGCCAGCTCTGGGGCCAACGTCCTGACTTTC. Encoded protein: CASSASSGANVLTF.

This chain connects TRBV5-8 to TRBJ2-2; 7 nucleotides match TRBD1. This CDR3 has 15 amino acids. In germline, CDR1 is SGHTS, CDR2 YDEGEE. With V trimmed by 4 bases and J by 3 bases, 6 bases remained unmatched. The CDR3 loop reads CASSLWTGDTGELFF. CDR3 in DNA: TGTGCCAGCAGCCTATGGACAGGAGACACCGGGGAGCTGTTTTTT.

The chain combines TRBV30 with TRBJ1-5, with a tentative D call TRBD1 (6 bases). There are 14 residues in the CDR3. Trimming pared 2 bases from V and 5 bases from J, leaving 13 bases between. Germline V gene sequence: CDR1 GTSNPN, CDR2 SVGIG (reference sequence). The CDR3 spells CAWSKGGGYQPQHF. CDR3 nucleotides: TGTGCCTGGAGTAAGGGGGGGGGCTATCAGCCCCAGCATTTT.

The rearrangement joins TRBV10-3 to TRBJ1-2; D is ambiguous. V lost 3 bases, J lost 5 bases, and 16 bases lay in between. Germline CDR1 and CDR2: ENHRY and SYGVKD. The CDR3 is 15 residues long. The CDR3 coding sequence is TGTGCCATCAGTGAAATGGGCAGCCTAAGGTATGGCTACACCTTC. Residues: CAISEMGSLRYGYTF.

The chain employs TRBV13 and TRBJ1-1; D is perhaps TRBD1 (5 bases). This CDR3 has 16 amino acids. With 5 bases removed from V and 4 bases from J, the gap between germline ends came to 20 bases. The germline V gene encodes CDR1 PRHDT and CDR2 FYEKMQ (reference sequence). The CDR3 spells CASSRPRGARGTEAFF. CDR3 sequence (DNA): TGTGCCAGCAGCCGGCCCCGCGGGGCACGTGGCACTGAAGCTTTCTTT. Using reference TRBV13 and TRBJ1-1 for the parts outside the CDR3, the full variable domain is AAGVIQSPRHLIKEKRETATLKCYPIPRHDTVYWYQQGPGQDPQFLISFYEKMQSDKGSIPDRFSAQQFSDYHSELNMSSLELGDSALYFCASSRPRGARGTEAFFGQGTRLTVV.

This clone has only a few counts. The genes are TRBV11-3 and TRBJ1-1; no definite D call. V lost 0 bases, J lost 7 bases, and 9 bases lay in between. CDR3 size: 13 residues. Germline CDR1 is SGHNT and CDR2 is YENEEA. In DNA, the CDR3 is TGTGCCAGCAGCTTAGATCGAAGGAGTGAAGCTTTCTTT. Protein product: CASSLDRRSEAFF. The variable domain in full, with the rest retrieved from reference TRBV11-3 and TRBJ1-1, is EAGVVQSPRYKIIEKKQPVAFWCNPISGHNTLYWYLQNLGQGPELLIRYENEEAVDDSQLPKDRFSAERLKGVDSTLKIQPAELGDSAVYLCASSLDRRSEAFFGQGTRLTVV.

V and J are TRBV14 and TRBJ2-2; a possible D gene is TRBD1 (6 bases). V lost 1 base and J 5 bases, leaving 17 bases between the germline ends. The CDR3 consists of 17 residues. CDR1 is SGHDN and CDR2 is FVKESK in the germline V gene. CDR3 sequence (DNA): TGTGCCAGCAGCCAAGCGAGAAGGGGGAGCGCGACCGGGGAGCTGTTTTTT. Translation: CASSQARRGSATGELFF.

The CDR3 coding sequence is TGTGCCAGCAGCCAAGTCCAACCCCACTCCAAAAACATTCAGTACTTC. It codes for CASSQVQPHSKNIQYF. V is TRBV14 and J is TRBJ2-4; D gene ambiguous. The CDR3 has 16 residues. The germline V and J ends were trimmed by 1 base and 2 bases, with 12 bases remaining between them. Germline CDR1 SGHDN, CDR2 FVKESK.

The chain employs TRBV5-3 and TRBJ2-5; 8 bases match TRBD1. TRBV5-3 is an ORF for which the function is uncertain. V was clipped by 0 bases and J by 1 base; unmatched bases: 17. The CDR3 consists of 20 residues. The DNA of the CDR3 is TGTGCCAGAAGCTTGGCACCGGGGACAGGATGCCTCGGCGTCCAAGAGACCCAGTACTTC. Its protein product is CARSLAPGTGCLGVQETQYF.

To note about this clone: One junction end disagrees with the germline gene, perhaps due to a read error. This chain connects TRBV7-2 to TRBJ2-7, with a possible D match to TRBD2 (6 bases). Germline V gene sequence: CDR1 SGHTA, CDR2 FQGNSA. This CDR3 has 15 residues. The CDR3 loop reads CASSLADTGGYEQYF. The CDR3 nucleotides are TGTGCCAGCAGCCTAGCTGACACCGGGGGCTACGAGCAGTACTTC.

The gene calls are TRBV28 and TRBJ2-7, with 11 bases that match TRBD2. V lost 7 bases and J lost 1; bases outside the gene matches: 6. Germline V gene lookup returns CDR1 MDHEN and CDR2 SYDVKM. CDR3 length: 15 residues. The DNA for the CDR3 is TGTGCCAGCACTCCCGGGACTAGCGGATCCTACGAGCAGTACTTC. Translated, it gives CASTPGTSGSYEQYF.

The chain couples TRBV28 to TRBJ1-3; no firm D call. CDR1 and CDR2 (germline): MDHEN, SYDVKM. The CDR3 loop spans 13 amino acids. Trimming took 4 bases from V and 9 from J, leaving 13 bases between them. For the CDR3, the DNA is TGTGCCAGCAGTTCGGAGGTGCGAAGCACCATATATTTT. As protein: CASSSEVRSTIYF.